This TCR beta chain appears in the sequencing data of a study of CD8+ T cells in alopecia areata. Study in general: It was oral tofacitinib, at 5 to 10 mg twice daily, that treated patients received. The study's findings and limits: Many expanded lesional clones stayed in scalp and blood while on tofacitinib.

As the sequencing template, cDNA was produced by extracting RNA and reverse transcribing it. Assay: immunoSEQ multiplex PCR; the TCRdb copy retains only in-frame clones and omits some. The sample has around 140,000 clones; roughly 86% are singletons. Specified treatment: oral pan-JAK inhibitor, 5-10 mg twice daily. Lesional scalp punch biopsies and peripheral blood were collected from alopecia areata patients. The CDR3 sequence is 16 residues long. CDR1 is SQVTM, CDR2 ANQGSEA, per germline. The trim removed 0 bases at V and 3 bases at J, leaving 8 bases unmatched. On this clone itself: Its antigen is not identified.

The TCR originated in a human donor with alopecia areata. The chain combines TRBV29-1 with TRBJ2-3; 8 bases line up with TRBD1. The sample here was CD8+ T cells sorted from blood, taken at week 4, from a patient treated with tofacitinib. CDR3 loop: CSVEELDRVRTDTQYF. CDR3 nucleotides: TGCAGCGTTGAAGAGCTGGACAGGGTGAGGACAGATACGCAGTATTTT.